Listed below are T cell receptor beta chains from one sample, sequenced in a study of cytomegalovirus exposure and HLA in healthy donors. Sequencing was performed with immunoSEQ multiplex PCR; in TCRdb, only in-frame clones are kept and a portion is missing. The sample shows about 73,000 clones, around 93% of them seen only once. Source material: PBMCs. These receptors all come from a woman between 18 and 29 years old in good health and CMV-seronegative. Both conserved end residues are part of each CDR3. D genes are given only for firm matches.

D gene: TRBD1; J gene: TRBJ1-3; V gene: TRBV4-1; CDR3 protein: CASSQPRTGGGNTIYF; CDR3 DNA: TGCGCCAGCAGCCAACCTAGGACAGGGGGGGGAAACACCATATATTTT
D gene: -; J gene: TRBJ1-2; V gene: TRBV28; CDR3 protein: CASSDLTPGYTF; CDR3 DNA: TGTGCCAGCAGCGACCTGACTCCTGGCTACACCTTC
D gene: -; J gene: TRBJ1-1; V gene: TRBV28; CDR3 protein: CASSRVDRTEAFF; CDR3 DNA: TGTGCCAGCAGCCGGGTAGATCGCACTGAAGCTTTCTTT
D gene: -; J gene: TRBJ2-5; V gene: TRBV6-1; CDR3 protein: CASRDMGHLNF; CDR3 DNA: TGTGCCAGTAGAGACATGGGACACCTTAACTTC
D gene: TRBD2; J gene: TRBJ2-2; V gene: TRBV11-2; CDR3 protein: CASSFSVGGGVVGELFF; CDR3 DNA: TGTGCCAGCAGCTTTTCCGTCGGCGGGGGGGTGGTCGGGGAGCTGTTTTTT
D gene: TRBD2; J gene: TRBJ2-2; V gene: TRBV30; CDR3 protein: CAWSKSGRDTGELFF; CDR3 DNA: TGTGCCTGGAGTAAGAGCGGGAGAGATACCGGGGAGCTGTTTTTT
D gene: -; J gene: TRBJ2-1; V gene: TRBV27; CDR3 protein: CASSSPAAFENEQFF; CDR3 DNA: TGTGCCAGCAGTTCCCCAGCGGCATTTGAGAATGAGCAGTTCTTC
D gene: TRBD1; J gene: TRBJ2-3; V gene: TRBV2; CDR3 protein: CASMGQGFTDTQYF; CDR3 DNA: TGTGCCAGCATGGGACAGGGGTTCACAGATACGCAGTATTTT
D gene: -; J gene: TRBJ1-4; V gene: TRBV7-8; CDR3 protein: CASSLAGGINEKLFF; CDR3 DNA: TGTGCCAGCAGCTTAGCAGGCGGAATTAATGAAAAACTGTTTTTT
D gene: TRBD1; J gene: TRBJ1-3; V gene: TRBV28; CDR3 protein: CASRMLPRRQVTGTDGNTIYF; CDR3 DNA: TGTGCCAGCAGGATGCTCCCGCGTCGGCAGGTGACAGGGACGGATGGAAACACCATATATTTT